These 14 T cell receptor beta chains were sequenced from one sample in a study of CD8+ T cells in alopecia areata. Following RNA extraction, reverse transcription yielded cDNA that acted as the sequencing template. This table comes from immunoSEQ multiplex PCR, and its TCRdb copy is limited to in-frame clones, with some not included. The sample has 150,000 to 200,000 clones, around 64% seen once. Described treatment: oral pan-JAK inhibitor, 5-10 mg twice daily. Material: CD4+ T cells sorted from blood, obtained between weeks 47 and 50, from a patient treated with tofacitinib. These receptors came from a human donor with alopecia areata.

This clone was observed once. CDR3 in amino acids: CATSRVGGQKPYEQYF. CDR3 coding DNA: TGTGCCACCAGCAGAGTTGGGGGACAGAAACCCTACGAGCAGTACTTC. V is TRBV15 and J is TRBJ2-7, with 7 bases aligning to TRBD1. Germline lookup yields CDR1 LNHNV and CDR2 YYDKDF (reference sequence). Trimming at V came to 1 base and at J to 2 bases, leaving 8 bases not matched to a gene. The CDR3 spans 16 residues.

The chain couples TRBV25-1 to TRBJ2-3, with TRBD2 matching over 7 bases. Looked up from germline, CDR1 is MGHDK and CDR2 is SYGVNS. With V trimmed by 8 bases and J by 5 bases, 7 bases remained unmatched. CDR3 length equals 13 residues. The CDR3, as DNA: TGTGCCAGCGGGAGGGGCGGGGAAGATACGCAGTATTTT. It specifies CASGRGGEDTQYF.

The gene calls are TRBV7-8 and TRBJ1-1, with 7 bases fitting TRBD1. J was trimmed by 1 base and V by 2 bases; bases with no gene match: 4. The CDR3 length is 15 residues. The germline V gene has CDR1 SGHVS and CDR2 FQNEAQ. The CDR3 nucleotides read TGTGCCAGCAGCTTACCCGGGACAGCGAACACTGAAGCTTTCTTT. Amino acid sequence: CASSLPGTANTEAFF.

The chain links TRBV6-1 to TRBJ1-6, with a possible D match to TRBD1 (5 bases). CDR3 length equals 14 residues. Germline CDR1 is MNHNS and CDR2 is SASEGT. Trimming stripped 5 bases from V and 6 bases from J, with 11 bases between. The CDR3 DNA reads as TGTGCCAGCAGTCTCAGGGCTTTTAATTCACCCCTCCACTTT. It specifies CASSLRAFNSPLHF.

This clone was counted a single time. The CDR3 loop reads CAVTVRLTTDTQYF. The CDR3 DNA reads as TGTGCCGTCACCGTCAGATTAACCACAGATACGCAGTATTTT. V usage is TRBV30 and J usage is TRBJ2-3; D remains unclear. From germline, CDR1 is GTSNPN and CDR2 SVGIG (reference sequence). Trimming pared 8 bases from V and 2 bases from J, leaving 17 bases between. CDR3 length: 14 residues.

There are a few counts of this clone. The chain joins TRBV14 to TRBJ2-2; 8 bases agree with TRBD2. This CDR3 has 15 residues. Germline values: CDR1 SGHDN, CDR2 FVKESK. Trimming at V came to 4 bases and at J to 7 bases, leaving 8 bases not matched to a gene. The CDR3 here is CASSLIAGSGGELFF. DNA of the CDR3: TGTGCCAGCAGCCTCATAGCGGGGTCAGGCGGGGAGCTGTTTTTT.

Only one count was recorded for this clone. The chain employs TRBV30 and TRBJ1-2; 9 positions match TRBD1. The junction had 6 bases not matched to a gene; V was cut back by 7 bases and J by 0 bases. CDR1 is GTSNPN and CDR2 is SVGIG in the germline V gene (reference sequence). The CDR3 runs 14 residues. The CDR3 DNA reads TGTGCCTCCCTAGGACAGGGGACTAACTATGGCTACACCTTC. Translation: CASLGQGTNYGYTF.

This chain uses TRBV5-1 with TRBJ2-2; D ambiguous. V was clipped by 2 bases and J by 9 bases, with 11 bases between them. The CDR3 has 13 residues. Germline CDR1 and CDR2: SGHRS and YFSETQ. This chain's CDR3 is CASSFTLGWELFF. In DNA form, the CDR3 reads TGCGCCAGCAGCTTTACCCTGGGCTGGGAGCTGTTTTTT.

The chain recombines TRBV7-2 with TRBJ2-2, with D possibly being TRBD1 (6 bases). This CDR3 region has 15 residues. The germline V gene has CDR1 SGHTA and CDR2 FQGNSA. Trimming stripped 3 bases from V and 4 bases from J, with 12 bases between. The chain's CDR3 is CASSLWQGSTGELFF. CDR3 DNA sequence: TGTGCCAGCAGCTTGTGGCAGGGGTCCACCGGGGAGCTGTTTTTT.

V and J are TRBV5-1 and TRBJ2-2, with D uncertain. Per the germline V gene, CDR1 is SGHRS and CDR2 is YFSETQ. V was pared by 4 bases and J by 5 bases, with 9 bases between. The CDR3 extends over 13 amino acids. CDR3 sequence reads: CASSQSDTGELFF. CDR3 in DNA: TGCGCCAGCAGCCAATCCGATACCGGGGAGCTGTTTTTT.

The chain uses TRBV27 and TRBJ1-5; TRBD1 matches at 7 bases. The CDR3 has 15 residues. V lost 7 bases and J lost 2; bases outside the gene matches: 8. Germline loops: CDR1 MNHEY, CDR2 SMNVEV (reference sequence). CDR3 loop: CASNPTGLGNQPQHF. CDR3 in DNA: TGTGCCAGCAACCCGACAGGGTTGGGCAATCAGCCCCAGCATTTT.

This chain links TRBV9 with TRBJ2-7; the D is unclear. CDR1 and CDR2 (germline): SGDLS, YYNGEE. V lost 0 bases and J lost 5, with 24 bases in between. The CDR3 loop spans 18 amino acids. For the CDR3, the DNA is TGTGCCAGCAGCGTAGGGGGTAGGGCGTTTGGGCAAGCCCACGAGCAGTACTTC. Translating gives CASSVGGRAFGQAHEQYF. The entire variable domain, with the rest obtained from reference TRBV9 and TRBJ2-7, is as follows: DSGVTQTPKHLITATGQRVTLRCSPRSGDLSVYWYQQSLDQGLQFLIQYYNGEERAKGNILERFSAQQFPDLHSELNLSSLELGDSALYFCASSVGGRAFGQAHEQYFGPGTRLTVT.

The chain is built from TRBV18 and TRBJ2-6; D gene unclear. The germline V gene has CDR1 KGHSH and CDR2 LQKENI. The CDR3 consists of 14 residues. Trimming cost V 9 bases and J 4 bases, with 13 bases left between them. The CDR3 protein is CASNTVSGANVLTF. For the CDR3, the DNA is TGTGCCAGTAACACGGTTTCCGGGGCCAACGTCCTGACTTTC.

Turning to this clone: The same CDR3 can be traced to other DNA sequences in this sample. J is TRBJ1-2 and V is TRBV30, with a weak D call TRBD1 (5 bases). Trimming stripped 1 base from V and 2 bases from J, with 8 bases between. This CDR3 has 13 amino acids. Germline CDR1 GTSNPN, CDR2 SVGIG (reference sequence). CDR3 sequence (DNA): TGTGCCTGGAGTGGTGGACACAACTATGGCTACACCTTC. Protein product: CAWSGGHNYGYTF.